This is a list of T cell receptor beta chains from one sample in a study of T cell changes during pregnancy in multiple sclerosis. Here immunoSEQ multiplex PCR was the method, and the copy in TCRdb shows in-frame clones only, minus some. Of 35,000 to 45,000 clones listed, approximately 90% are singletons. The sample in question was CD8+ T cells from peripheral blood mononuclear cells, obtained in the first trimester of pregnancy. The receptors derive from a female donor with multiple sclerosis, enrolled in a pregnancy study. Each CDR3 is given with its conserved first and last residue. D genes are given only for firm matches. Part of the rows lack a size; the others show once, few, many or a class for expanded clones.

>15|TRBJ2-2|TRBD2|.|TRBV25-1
TGTGCCAGCGGCCCCGGGGGGGATCCCACCGGGGAGCTGTTTTTT
CASGPGGDPTGELFF
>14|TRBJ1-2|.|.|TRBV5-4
TGTGCCAGCAGCTTGGACAGGGAGAACTATGGCTACACCTTC
CASSLDRENYGYTF
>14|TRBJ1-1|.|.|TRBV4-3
TGCGCCAGCAGCCAAGATGGAGGGATGGGTGAAGCTTTCTTT
CASSQDGGMGEAFF
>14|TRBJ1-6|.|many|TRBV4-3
TGCGCCAGCAGCCAAAACTTCCCCAATTCACCCCTCCACTTT
CASSQNFPNSPLHF
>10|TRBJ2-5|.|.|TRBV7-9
TGTGCCAGCGGGGGGACGGCCCCGTACTTC
CASGGTAPYF
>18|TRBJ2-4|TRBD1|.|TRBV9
TGTGCCAGCAGCCCATATGGACAGGTGGGGCTAGCCAAAAACATTCAGTACTTC
CASSPYGQVGLAKNIQYF
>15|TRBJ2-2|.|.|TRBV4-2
TGTGCCAGCAGGGAGTTTGCGGGGAACACCGGGGAGCTGTTTTTT
CASREFAGNTGELFF
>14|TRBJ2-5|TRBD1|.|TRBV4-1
TGCGCCAGCAGCCCGGCCGGGACAGAGGAGACCCAGTACTTC
CASSPAGTEETQYF
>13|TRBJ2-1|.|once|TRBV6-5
TGTGCCAGCAGTTACTCGATCGGCAATGAGCAGTTCTTC
CASSYSIGNEQFF
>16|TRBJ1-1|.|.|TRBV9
TGTGCCAGCAGCGTATTCGAAAAAGGGGTGAACACTGAAGCTTTCTTT
CASSVFEKGVNTEAFF
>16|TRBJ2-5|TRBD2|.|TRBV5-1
TGCGCCAGCAGCTTGGCCCAAGCGGGGGAGCAAGAGACCCAGTACTTC
CASSLAQAGEQETQYF
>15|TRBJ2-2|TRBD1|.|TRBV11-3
TGTGCCAGCAGCGAGGACAGGGGGTATACCGGGGAGCTGTTTTTT
CASSEDRGYTGELFF
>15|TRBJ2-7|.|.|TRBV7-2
TGTGCCAGCAGCATCACACCAGGGTCTCACGACGAGCAGTACTTC
CASSITPGSHDEQYF
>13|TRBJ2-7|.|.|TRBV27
TGTGCCAGCAGTTTCCTAGGCGATTACGAGCAGTACTTC
CASSFLGDYEQYF
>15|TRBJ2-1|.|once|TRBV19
TGTGCCAGTAGTATGATGGGACATACCTACAATGAGCAGTTCTTC
CASSMMGHTYNEQFF
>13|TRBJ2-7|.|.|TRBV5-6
TGTGCCAGCAGCTTCGGGGAGACCTACGAGCAGTACTTC
CASSFGETYEQYF
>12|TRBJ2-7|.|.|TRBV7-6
TGTGCCAGCAGCCCCGGGGGAGACGAGCAGTACTTC
CASSPGGDEQYF
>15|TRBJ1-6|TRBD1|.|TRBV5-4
TGTGCCAGCAGCTTGGATCCAGGGGGTGGTGCACCCCTCCACTTT
CASSLDPGGGAPLHF
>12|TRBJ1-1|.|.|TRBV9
TGTGCCAGCAGCGTAGGAGACACTGAAGCTTTCTTT
CASSVGDTEAFF
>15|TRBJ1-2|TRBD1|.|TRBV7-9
TGTGCCAGCAGCTTAGGGCAGGGGGCCGGCTATGGCTACACCTTC
CASSLGQGAGYGYTF
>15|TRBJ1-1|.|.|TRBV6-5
TGTGCCAGCTCCCTAGAGCTCGAATCGGACACTGAAGCTTTCTTT
CASSLELESDTEAFF
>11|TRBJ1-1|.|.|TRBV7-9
TGTGCCAGCAGCTTGCCGGCTGAAGCTTTCTTT
CASSLPAEAFF
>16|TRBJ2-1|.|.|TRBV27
TGTGCCAGCAGTTTATACAACGGGGAACACAACAATGAGCAGTTCTTC
CASSLYNGEHNNEQFF
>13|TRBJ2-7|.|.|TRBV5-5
TGTGCCAGCAGCCCAGGGTATTCCTACGAGCAGTACTTC
CASSPGYSYEQYF
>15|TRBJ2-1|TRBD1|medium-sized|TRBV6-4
TGTGCCAGCAGTGCGACAGGGGACGGGGGCGATGAGCAGTTCTTC
CASSATGDGGDEQFF
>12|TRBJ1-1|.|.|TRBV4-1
TGCGCCAGCAGCAGGGAGTCAACTGAAGCTTTCTTT
CASSRESTEAFF
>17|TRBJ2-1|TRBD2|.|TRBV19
TGTGCCAGTAGTATCCATTCCCGGGGGGGTAGCTACAATGAGCAGTTCTTC
CASSIHSRGGSYNEQFF
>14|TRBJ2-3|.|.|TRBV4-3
TGCGCCAGCAGCGATGGAGGGCGGGCAGATACGCAGTATTTT
CASSDGGRADTQYF
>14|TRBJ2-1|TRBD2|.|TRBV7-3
TGTGCCAGCAGCCCCCTGGGGGGGTACAATGAGCAGTTCTTC
CASSPLGGYNEQFF